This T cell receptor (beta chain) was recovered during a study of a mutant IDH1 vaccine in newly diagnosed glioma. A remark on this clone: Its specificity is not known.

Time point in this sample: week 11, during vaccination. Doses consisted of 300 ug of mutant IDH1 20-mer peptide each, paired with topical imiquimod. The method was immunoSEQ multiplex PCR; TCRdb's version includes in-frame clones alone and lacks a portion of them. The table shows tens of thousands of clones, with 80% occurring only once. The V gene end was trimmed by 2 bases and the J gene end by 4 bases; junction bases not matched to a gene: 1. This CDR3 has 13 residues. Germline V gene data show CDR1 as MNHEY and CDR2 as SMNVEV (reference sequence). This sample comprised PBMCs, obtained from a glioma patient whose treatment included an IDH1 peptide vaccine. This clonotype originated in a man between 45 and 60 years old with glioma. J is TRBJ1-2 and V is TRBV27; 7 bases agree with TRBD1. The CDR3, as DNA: TGTGCCAGCAGTTTAGCAGGGGGCTATGGCTACACCTTC. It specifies CASSLAGGYGYTF.